This TCR beta chain was profiled in a study of early T cells in non-severe SARS-CoV-2 infection. The ends were cut back, 4 bases at V and 1 base at J, with 8 bases in the middle. This CDR3 comprises 13 residues. Germline CDR1 and CDR2: DFQATT and SNEGSKA (reference sequence). At least ten counts were recorded for this clonotype. TCRdb processed the 5' RACE reads anew with MiXCR; each CDR3 protein has one entry. The sample includes about 20,000 distinct CDR3 sequences, 4% to 5.5% seen only once; the top ten take 5.3%. The sample comprised whole blood. This clonotype was obtained from an adult who was a healthcare worker with PCR-confirmed SARS-CoV-2 infection or an uninfected control (not recorded which). The chain carries TRBV20-1 and TRBJ1-5; D might be TRBD1 (6 bases). In DNA, the CDR3 is TGCAGTGCTAAGGGGGTGAGCAATCAGCCCCAGCATTTT. Protein product: CSAKGVSNQPQHF.